These T cell receptor beta chains were read from a single sample in a study of CD8+ T cells in alopecia areata. Measured with immunoSEQ multiplex PCR; TCRdb has only the in-frame clones, and not every one. The sample carries over 90,000 clones, 85% to 90% recorded once. The input for sequencing was CD8+ T cells sorted from blood, taken between weeks 30 and 35, from a patient treated with tofacitinib. These receptors came from a human donor with alopecia areata. CDR3s include the opening cysteine and the closing phenylalanine or tryptophan. The D gene is left open where the match is weak. Clone size appears in some rows only: once, few, many, or a class for an expanded clone.

clone_size: NA
d_call: NA
j_call: TRBJ2-1
v_call: TRBV7-9
cdr3_aa: CASSPRFGVVDEQFF
cdr3_nt: TGTGCCAGCAGCCCCCGATTTGGGGTAGTGGATGAGCAGTTCTTC

clone_size: NA
d_call: NA
j_call: TRBJ2-3
v_call: TRBV27
cdr3_aa: CASGRSGSTDTQYF
cdr3_nt: TGTGCCAGTGGGCGTAGCGGCAGCACAGATACGCAGTATTTT

clone_size: NA
d_call: NA
j_call: TRBJ1-2
v_call: TRBV10-2
cdr3_aa: CASSEVARERSNYGYTF
cdr3_nt: TGCGCCAGCAGTGAGGTGGCCAGGGAGAGGTCTAACTATGGCTACACCTTC

clone_size: NA
d_call: NA
j_call: TRBJ1-1
v_call: TRBV25-1
cdr3_aa: CASSESWTVNTEAFF
cdr3_nt: TGTGCCAGCAGTGAATCTTGGACGGTGAACACTGAAGCTTTCTTT

clone_size: NA
d_call: TRBD2
j_call: TRBJ2-1
v_call: TRBV2
cdr3_aa: CASSEGLADYNEQFF
cdr3_nt: TGTGCCAGCAGTGAGGGACTAGCGGACTACAATGAGCAGTTCTTC

clone_size: NA
d_call: NA
j_call: TRBJ2-7
v_call: TRBV29-1
cdr3_aa: CSATDRASYEQYF
cdr3_nt: TGCAGCGCCACAGACCGGGCTAGCTACGAGCAGTACTTC

clone_size: once
d_call: TRBD2
j_call: TRBJ2-7
v_call: TRBV5-6
cdr3_aa: CASSSGGSYEQYF
cdr3_nt: TGTGCCAGCAGCTCCGGGGGGTCCTACGAGCAGTACTTC

clone_size: NA
d_call: NA
j_call: TRBJ2-7
v_call: TRBV7-6
cdr3_aa: CASSQSEGYEQYF
cdr3_nt: TGTGCCAGCAGCCAGTCGGAAGGCTACGAGCAGTACTTC

clone_size: NA
d_call: NA
j_call: TRBJ1-1
v_call: TRBV9
cdr3_aa: CASAAGENTEAFF
cdr3_nt: TGTGCCAGCGCCGCAGGGGAAAACACTGAAGCTTTCTTT

clone_size: NA
d_call: NA
j_call: TRBJ2-5
v_call: TRBV11-2
cdr3_aa: CASSRYGRVETQYF
cdr3_nt: TGTGCCAGCAGCCGCTACGGCAGGGTAGAGACCCAGTACTTC

clone_size: few
d_call: NA
j_call: TRBJ2-1
v_call: TRBV5-4
cdr3_aa: CASSLAYGFGNEQFF
cdr3_nt: TGTGCCAGCAGCTTGGCCTATGGGTTTGGGAATGAGCAGTTCTTC

clone_size: few
d_call: NA
j_call: TRBJ2-1
v_call: TRBV5-4
cdr3_aa: CASSPLAEPSYNEQFF
cdr3_nt: TGTGCCAGCAGCCCGTTGGCGGAGCCCTCCTACAATGAGCAGTTCTTC

clone_size: NA
d_call: NA
j_call: TRBJ2-3
v_call: TRBV5-1
cdr3_aa: CASSLDGISTDTQYF
cdr3_nt: TGCGCCAGCAGCTTGGACGGGATAAGCACAGATACGCAGTATTTT

clone_size: NA
d_call: TRBD2
j_call: TRBJ2-3
v_call: TRBV4-1
cdr3_aa: CASLDYATGGDTQYF
cdr3_nt: TGCGCCAGCCTAGATTACGCTACGGGAGGGGATACGCAGTATTTT

clone_size: NA
d_call: NA
j_call: TRBJ2-3
v_call: TRBV11-2
cdr3_aa: CASSPWTEYAVF
cdr3_nt: TGTGCCAGCAGCCCCTGGACGGAATACGCAGTATTT

clone_size: NA
d_call: TRBD2
j_call: TRBJ2-1
v_call: TRBV29-1
cdr3_aa: CSVGRGDGEQFF
cdr3_nt: TGCAGCGTGGGCCGGGGGGACGGTGAGCAGTTCTTC

clone_size: NA
d_call: NA
j_call: TRBJ2-7
v_call: TRBV29-1
cdr3_aa: CSVRSSAGYEQYF
cdr3_nt: TGCAGCGTCCGAAGCTCTGCGGGATACGAGCAGTACTTC

clone_size: NA
d_call: NA
j_call: TRBJ2-7
v_call: TRBV30
cdr3_aa: CAWSEDSYEQYF
cdr3_nt: TGTGCCTGGAGTGAGGACAGTTACGAGCAGTACTTC

clone_size: NA
d_call: NA
j_call: TRBJ2-2
v_call: TRBV4-1
cdr3_aa: CASTPGGSSLGNTGELFF
cdr3_nt: TGCGCCAGCACGCCCGGAGGTTCCTCTCTAGGCAACACCGGGGAGCTGTTTTTT

clone_size: few
d_call: TRBD2
j_call: TRBJ2-1
v_call: TRBV6-7
cdr3_aa: CASAPLAGEGNEQFF
cdr3_nt: TGTGCCAGCGCCCCGCTAGCGGGAGAAGGTAATGAGCAGTTCTTC

clone_size: NA
d_call: NA
j_call: TRBJ2-7
v_call: TRBV7-9
cdr3_aa: CASSLGHGYEQYF
cdr3_nt: TGTGCCAGCAGCTTAGGGCACGGCTACGAGCAGTACTTC

clone_size: NA
d_call: NA
j_call: TRBJ2-7
v_call: TRBV5-6
cdr3_aa: CASSLAGGAGLSYEQYF
cdr3_nt: TGTGCCAGCAGCTTGGCCGGCGGAGCGGGCCTCTCCTACGAGCAGTACTTC

clone_size: NA
d_call: TRBD1
j_call: TRBJ2-1
v_call: TRBV14
cdr3_aa: CASSQEQGLNNEQFF
cdr3_nt: TGTGCCAGCAGCCAAGAACAGGGGCTGAACAATGAGCAGTTCTTC

clone_size: once
d_call: NA
j_call: TRBJ2-7
v_call: TRBV7-2
cdr3_aa: CASSLVRAPYEQYF
cdr3_nt: TGTGCCAGCAGCTTAGTAAGGGCCCCCTACGAGCAGTACTTC

clone_size: NA
d_call: TRBD2
j_call: TRBJ2-7
v_call: TRBV7-6
cdr3_aa: CASTPEREGGEQYF
cdr3_nt: TGTGCCAGCACCCCAGAGCGGGAGGGGGGCGAGCAGTACTTC

clone_size: NA
d_call: TRBD2
j_call: TRBJ2-1
v_call: TRBV27
cdr3_aa: CASSQLAGGPTTSHNEQFF
cdr3_nt: TGTGCCAGCAGTCAACTAGCGGGAGGGCCCACGACCTCCCACAATGAGCAGTTCTTC

clone_size: NA
d_call: NA
j_call: TRBJ2-2
v_call: TRBV27
cdr3_aa: CASSRAGRTGELFF
cdr3_nt: TGTGCCAGCAGTCGGGCAGGGAGGACCGGGGAGCTGTTTTTT

clone_size: NA
d_call: NA
j_call: TRBJ2-5
v_call: TRBV14
cdr3_aa: CASSQVRRTQIVETQYF
cdr3_nt: TGTGCCAGCAGCCAAGTTCGAAGGACACAGATTGTGGAGACCCAGTACTTC

clone_size: once
d_call: TRBD1
j_call: TRBJ2-7
v_call: TRBV29-1
cdr3_aa: CSVKAGGYEQYF
cdr3_nt: TGCAGCGTTAAGGCAGGGGGCTACGAGCAGTACTTC

clone_size: NA
d_call: NA
j_call: TRBJ2-3
v_call: TRBV29-1
cdr3_aa: CSGSRASSTDTQYF
cdr3_nt: TGCAGCGGTTCCCGGGCGTCGAGCACAGATACGCAGTATTTT

clone_size: NA
d_call: TRBD2
j_call: TRBJ2-1
v_call: TRBV7-9
cdr3_aa: CASSSKAGGPNNEQFF
cdr3_nt: TGTGCCAGCAGCTCCAAAGCGGGAGGGCCCAACAATGAGCAGTTCTTC

clone_size: NA
d_call: TRBD2
j_call: TRBJ2-7
v_call: TRBV27
cdr3_aa: CASSTSGTSGSYEQYF
cdr3_nt: TGTGCCAGCAGTACCTCCGGGACTAGCGGCTCCTACGAGCAGTACTTC

clone_size: NA
d_call: NA
j_call: TRBJ2-3
v_call: TRBV27
cdr3_aa: CASSLSGRDTQYF
cdr3_nt: TGTGCCAGCAGTTTATCGGGTCGGGATACGCAGTATTTT

clone_size: NA
d_call: NA
j_call: TRBJ1-5
v_call: TRBV5-4
cdr3_aa: CASSLVPTASLNQPQHF
cdr3_nt: TGTGCCAGCAGCTTGGTCCCCACAGCTTCCCTCAATCAGCCCCAGCATTTT

clone_size: NA
d_call: TRBD1
j_call: TRBJ2-7
v_call: TRBV5-4
cdr3_aa: CASSFGATGDHEQYF
cdr3_nt: TGTGCCAGCAGCTTTGGCGCGACAGGGGATCACGAGCAGTACTTC

clone_size: NA
d_call: TRBD2
j_call: TRBJ2-3
v_call: TRBV5-4
cdr3_aa: CASSSLAGGFGADTQYF
cdr3_nt: TGTGCCAGCAGCTCCTTAGCGGGAGGGTTTGGCGCAGATACGCAGTATTTT

clone_size: NA
d_call: NA
j_call: TRBJ1-1
v_call: TRBV29-1
cdr3_aa: CSVFFDTDTEAFF
cdr3_nt: TGCAGCGTTTTTTTTGACACCGACACTGAAGCTTTCTTT

clone_size: NA
d_call: NA
j_call: TRBJ2-3
v_call: TRBV7-9
cdr3_aa: CASSPVSDDTQYF
cdr3_nt: TGTGCCAGCAGCCCGGTATCGGATGATACGCAGTATTTT

clone_size: once
d_call: NA
j_call: TRBJ2-3
v_call: TRBV9
cdr3_aa: CASSSQRTATDTQYF
cdr3_nt: TGTGCCAGCAGCTCTCAAAGGACAGCCACAGATACGCAGTATTTT

clone_size: NA
d_call: NA
j_call: TRBJ2-7
v_call: TRBV29-1
cdr3_aa: CSVDGGARYEQYF
cdr3_nt: TGCAGCGTCGACGGCGGGGCCCGCTACGAGCAGTACTTC

clone_size: NA
d_call: NA
j_call: TRBJ1-3
v_call: TRBV18
cdr3_aa: CASSPWTKNGNTIYF
cdr3_nt: TGTGCCAGCTCACCCTGGACAAAGAATGGAAACACCATATATTTT

clone_size: once
d_call: TRBD1
j_call: TRBJ2-1
v_call: TRBV5-1
cdr3_aa: CASSYGQGLYDEQFF
cdr3_nt: TGCGCCAGCAGCTATGGACAGGGGTTATACGATGAGCAGTTCTTC

clone_size: NA
d_call: NA
j_call: TRBJ1-5
v_call: TRBV6-1
cdr3_aa: CASSDPRYSNQPQHF
cdr3_nt: TGTGCCAGCAGTGACCCCAGGTATAGCAATCAGCCCCAGCATTTT

clone_size: NA
d_call: TRBD1
j_call: TRBJ2-1
v_call: TRBV9
cdr3_aa: CASSDTGGEQFF
cdr3_nt: TGTGCCAGCAGCGACACAGGGGGTGAGCAGTTCTTC

clone_size: NA
d_call: TRBD1
j_call: TRBJ2-7
v_call: TRBV4-1
cdr3_aa: CAAATDRGYEQYF
cdr3_nt: TGCGCGGCAGCTACGGACAGGGGGTACGAGCAGTACTTC

clone_size: NA
d_call: NA
j_call: TRBJ2-7
v_call: TRBV4-1
cdr3_aa: CASSQESSYSYEQYF
cdr3_nt: TGCGCCAGCAGCCAAGAATCCAGCTACTCCTACGAGCAGTACTTC

clone_size: once
d_call: NA
j_call: TRBJ2-7
v_call: TRBV25-1
cdr3_aa: CASSGLVEYEQYF
cdr3_nt: TGTGCCAGCAGTGGTCTAGTGGAATACGAGCAGTACTTC